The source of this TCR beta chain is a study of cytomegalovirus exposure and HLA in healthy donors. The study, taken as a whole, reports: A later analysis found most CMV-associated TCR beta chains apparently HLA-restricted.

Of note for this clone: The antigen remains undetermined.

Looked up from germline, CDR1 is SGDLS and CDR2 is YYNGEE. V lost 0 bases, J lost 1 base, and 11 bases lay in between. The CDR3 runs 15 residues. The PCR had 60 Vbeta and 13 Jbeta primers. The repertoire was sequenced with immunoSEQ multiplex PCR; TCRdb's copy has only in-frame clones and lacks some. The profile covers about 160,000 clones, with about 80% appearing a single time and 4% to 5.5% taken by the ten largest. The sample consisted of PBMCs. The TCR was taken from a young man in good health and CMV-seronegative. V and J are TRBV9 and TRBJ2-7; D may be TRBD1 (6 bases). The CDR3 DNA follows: TGTGCCAGCAGCGTAGGGGCAGGGGCGTCCTACGAGCAGTACTTC. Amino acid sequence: CASSVGAGASYEQYF. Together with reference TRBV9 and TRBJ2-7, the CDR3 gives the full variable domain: DSGVTQTPKHLITATGQRVTLRCSPRSGDLSVYWYQQSLDQGLQFLIQYYNGEERAKGNILERFSAQQFPDLHSELNLSSLELGDSALYFCASSVGAGASYEQYFGPGTRLTVT.